The present TCR beta chain was sequenced within a study of untreated major depressive disorder. Study-wide results and caveats: TRBV25-01 and TRBV02-01 followed the flow pattern without significance. Generalizability is limited by the comparatively small study sample. Depressed patients' CD4+ T cells carried increased TRBV05-01 (Vbeta 5.1) usage versus control CD4+ T cells.

V gave up 0 bases and J gave up 4 bases, with 16 bases separating them. Germline assignment: CDR1 LGHNA and CDR2 YSLEER. The CDR3 runs 16 residues. Blood, around 30 ml, was drawn into EDTA tubes. About 96% CD4+ purity was typical by flow cytometry. This clone was observed once. The antigen remains unidentified. The protocol was immunoSEQ multiplex PCR, while the TCRdb copy is restricted to in-frame clones and leaves out a portion. The sample contains about 25,000 clones, 91% of which appear only once. The material sequenced was CD4+ T cells from PBMCs. This chain joins TRBV4-3 and TRBJ2-7, with a weak D call TRBD2 (6 bases). This sequence originates from a woman aged 30 to 39 with major depressive disorder. The CDR3 sequence is CASSQDPRLGGYEQYF. CDR3 bases: TGCGCCAGCAGCCAAGATCCGAGACTAGGAGGTTACGAGCAGTACTTC.